The entry below gives a single TCR beta chain sequence along with its context. This specimen belongs to a study of OX40 agonist ivuxolimab in advanced cancers. The CDR3 sequence is 12 residues long. CDR1 and CDR2 (germline): MGHRA, YSYEKL. V shed 9 bases, J shed 6 bases, and the junction held 5 bases outside the gene matches. TCRdb's table, derived via immunoSEQ multiplex PCR, lists solely in-frame clones and lacks some. In the table there are roughly 64,000 clones, 80% to 85% of which are singletons. The TCR originated in an adult with an advanced solid tumor such as melanoma, head and neck, liver or kidney cancer. V usage is TRBV4-1 and J usage is TRBJ2-4; 7 positions match TRBD2. The material was CD4+ or CD8+ T cells sorted from blood, obtained in a trial of the OX40 agonist ivuxolimab. The CDR3 coding sequence is TGCGCCAGTGCTGGGGGGGGAAACATTCAGTACTTC. It encodes CASAGGGNIQYF.